The sequence of this T cell receptor (beta chain) was determined in a study of sequential checkpoint blockade in melanoma. Sequencing was performed with immunoSEQ multiplex PCR; in TCRdb, only in-frame clones are kept and a portion is missing. This sample has 19,000 or so clones; around 69% occur once, and the top ten carry about a fifth. The treatment is: randomized to nivolumab then ipilimumab (arm A) or the reverse (arm B). In its sample, this clone was seen a few times. The CDR3 contains 12 residues. The germline gives CDR1 MDHEN, CDR2 SYDVKM. V was clipped by 6 bases and J by 9 bases, with 9 bases between them.

The input for sequencing was CD8+ T cells sorted from blood (inferred from file names), taken from a patient given nivolumab and ipilimumab in sequence. This receptor was taken from a human donor with melanoma. This chain joins TRBV28 and TRBJ1-6, with D maybe TRBD1 (6 bases). CDR3 DNA: TGTGCCAGCAGCCCCAGGGGTTCACCCCTCCACTTT. Encoded protein: CASSPRGSPLHF. The variable domain in full, completed from reference TRBV28 and TRBJ1-6, reads DVKVTQSSRYLVKRTGEKVFLECVQDMDHENMFWYRQDPGLGLRLIYFSYDVKMKEKGDIPEGYSVSREKKERFSLILESASTNQTSMYLCASSPRGSPLHFGNGTRLTVT.